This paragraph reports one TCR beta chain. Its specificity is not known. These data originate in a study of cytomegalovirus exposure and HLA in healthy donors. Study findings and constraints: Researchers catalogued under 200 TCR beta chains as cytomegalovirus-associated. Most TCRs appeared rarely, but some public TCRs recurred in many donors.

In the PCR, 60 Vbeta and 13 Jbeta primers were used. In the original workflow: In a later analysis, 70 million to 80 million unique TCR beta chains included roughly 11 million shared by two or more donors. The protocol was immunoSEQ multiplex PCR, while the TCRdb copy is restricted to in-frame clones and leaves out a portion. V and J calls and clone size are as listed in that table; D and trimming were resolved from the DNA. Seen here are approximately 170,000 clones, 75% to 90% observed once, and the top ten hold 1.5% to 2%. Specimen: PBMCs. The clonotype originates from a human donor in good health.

The CDR3 region has the DNA TGTGCCAGCAGCCTGGGGGCGGGAAACACCATATATTTT. It codes for CASSLGAGNTIYF. V is TRBV7-9 and J is TRBJ1-3; perhaps TRBD1 as D (6 bases). This CDR3 has 13 residues. CDR1 is SEHNR, CDR2 FQNEAQ, per germline (reference sequence). Trimming left V 5 bases short and J 4 bases short, with 9 bases between. The complete variable domain, with remaining parts taken from reference TRBV7-9 and TRBJ1-3, reads DTGVSQNPRHKITKRGQNVTFRCDPISEHNRLYWYRQTLGQGPEFLTYFQNEAQLEKSRLLSDRFSAERPKGSFSTLEIQRTEQGDSAMYLCASSLGAGNTIYFGEGSWLTVV.